This T cell receptor beta chain was obtained from a study of HIV-infected patients and healthy controls. Via MiXCR, TCRdb re-called the 5' RACE reads, giving one row per CDR3 protein. The sample includes around 62,000 distinct CDR3 sequences, roughly 19% of them seen just once. Germline values: CDR1 MGHRA, CDR2 YSYEKL. The CDR3 is 17 residues long. Germline trimming cut 4 bases from V and 2 bases from J; bases unmatched to any gene: 12. Sequencing was carried out using CD4+ T cells from blood. This chain connects TRBV4-1 to TRBJ2-3; 7 positions agree with TRBD1. The sequence came from a human donor in good health. The CDR3 nucleotides are TGCGCCAGCAGCCGATCGGGACAGCCCTGGTCCACAGATACGCAGTATTTT. It is translated as CASSRSGQPWSTDTQYF.